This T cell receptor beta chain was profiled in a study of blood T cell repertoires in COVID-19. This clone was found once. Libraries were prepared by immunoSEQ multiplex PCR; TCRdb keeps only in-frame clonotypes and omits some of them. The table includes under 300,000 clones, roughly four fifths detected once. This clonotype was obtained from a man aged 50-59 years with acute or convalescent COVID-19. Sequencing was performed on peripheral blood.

DNA of the CDR3: TGTGCCAGCAGCCACACCCAGAGAGGCACTGAAGCTTTCTTT. Translating gives CASSHTQRGTEAFF. The J gene is TRBJ1-1, the V gene TRBV4-2; D gene ambiguous. The V end lost 3 bases, the J end lost 4 bases, and 12 bases lay between the germline ends. CDR3 length equals 14 residues. The germline CDR1 and CDR2 sequences are LGHNA and YNFKEQ.